The source of this T cell receptor beta chain is a study of T-cell reconstitution after alpha-beta-depleted transplantation in children. Unique molecular identifiers were built into the TCRbeta library. Using its own MiXCR run on the PCR reads, TCRdb lists one record per CDR3 protein. The profile shows hundreds of thousands of distinct CDR3 sequences, 15% to 20% of them singletons. Germline CDR1 DFQATT, CDR2 SNEGSKA (reference sequence). Trimming cost V 3 bases and J 8 bases; bases outside gene matches: 9. The CDR3 is 15 residues long. This clonotype was found many times. This TCR was sampled from a human donor who donated a stem cell graft to a child with acute myeloid leukemia. The chain combines TRBV20-1 with TRBJ2-1, with 11 bases lining up with TRBD2. This sample comprised PBMCs from the stem cell graft donor, obtained from the stem cell graft. CDR3 nucleotides: TGCAGTGCTAGGCTCACACTAGCGGGGGTCTATGAGCAGTTCTTC. Residues: CSARLTLAGVYEQFF.